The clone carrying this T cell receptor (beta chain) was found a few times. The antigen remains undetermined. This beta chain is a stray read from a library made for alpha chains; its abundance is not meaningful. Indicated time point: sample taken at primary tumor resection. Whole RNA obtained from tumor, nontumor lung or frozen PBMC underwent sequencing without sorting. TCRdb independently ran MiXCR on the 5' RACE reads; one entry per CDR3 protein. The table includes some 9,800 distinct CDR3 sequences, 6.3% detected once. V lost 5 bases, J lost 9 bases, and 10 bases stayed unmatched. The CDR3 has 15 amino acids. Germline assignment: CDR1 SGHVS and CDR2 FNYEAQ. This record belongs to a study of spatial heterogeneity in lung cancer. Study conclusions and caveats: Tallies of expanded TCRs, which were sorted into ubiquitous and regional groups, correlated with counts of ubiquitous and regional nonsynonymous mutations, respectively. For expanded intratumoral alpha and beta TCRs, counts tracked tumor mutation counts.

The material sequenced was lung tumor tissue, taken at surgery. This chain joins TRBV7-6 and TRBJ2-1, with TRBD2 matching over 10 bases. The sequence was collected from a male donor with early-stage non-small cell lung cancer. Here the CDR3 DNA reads TGTGCCAGCAGCGTCGAGCGGGGGGGTACCGGTGAGCAGTTCTTC. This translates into CASSVERGGTGEQFF.